Presented here are 24 T cell receptor beta chains from one specimen sequenced in a study of T-cell memory formation after mild COVID-19. Each CDR3 protein is one row after TCRdb ran MiXCR on the 5' RACE reads. The sample yields some 310,000 distinct CDR3 sequences, 20% to 25% seen once. The material sequenced was PBMCs or a T cell subset sorted from them (not recorded which). The receptor source for this set is a man in his late teens or twenties who had mild COVID-19 (a few samples of this study predate the infection). Cell type and time point are not known.

V is TRBV7-9 and J is TRBJ1-1; D not certain. V was pared by 1 base and J by 0 bases, with 9 bases between. Germline V lookup: CDR1 SEHNR, CDR2 FQNEAQ (reference sequence). CDR3 length: 15 amino acids. This CDR3 is CASSLGAAMNTEAFF. The DNA for the CDR3 is TGTGCCAGCAGCTTAGGGGCAGCTATGAACACTGAAGCTTTCTTT. The entire variable domain, with the rest obtained from reference TRBV7-9 and TRBJ1-1, is as follows: DTGVSQNPRHKITKRGQNVTFRCDPISEHNRLYWYRQTLGQGPEFLTYFQNEAQLEKSRLLSDRFSAERPKGSFSTLEIQRTEQGDSAMYLCASSLGAAMNTEAFFGQGTRLTVV.

The chain links TRBV7-3 to TRBJ1-1; D gene ambiguous. This CDR3 has 15 residues. Germline V gives CDR1 SGHTA, CDR2 FQGTGA. Trimming removed 8 bases at V and 2 bases at J, with 18 bases between. Written as DNA, the CDR3 is TGTGCCAGCTCCCCCACCGGACGGTCTAACACTGAAGCTTTCTTT. It encodes CASSPTGRSNTEAFF. The variable domain in full, completed from reference TRBV7-3 and TRBJ1-1, reads GAGVSQTPSNKVTEKGKYVELRCDPISGHTALYWYRQSLGQGPEFLIYFQGTGAADDSGLPNDRFFAVRPEGSVSTLKIQRTERGDSAVYLCASSPTGRSNTEAFFGQGTRLTVV.

J is TRBJ2-1 and V is TRBV5-1; tentative D call: TRBD2 (6 bases). The CDR3 consists of 15 residues. V was pared by 4 bases and J by 5 bases, with 16 bases between. The germline gives CDR1 SGHRS, CDR2 YFSETQ. In DNA form, the CDR3 reads TGCGCCAGCAGCCTTGCGTTGGGACTCGACAATGAGCAGTTCTTC. Encoded protein: CASSLALGLDNEQFF. The variable domain in full, with the rest retrieved from reference TRBV5-1 and TRBJ2-1, is KAGVTQTPRYLIKTRGQQVTLSCSPISGHRSVSWYQQTPGQGLQFLFEYFSETQRNKGNFPGRFSGRQFSNSRSEMNVSTLELGDSALYLCASSLALGLDNEQFFGPGTRLTVL.

With respect to this clonotype: Germline is not matched at one junction end, which may reflect a read error. The chain couples TRBV29-1 to TRBJ2-3; 8 bases are shared with TRBD1. Germline CDR1 is SQVTM and CDR2 is ANQGSEA. The CDR3 totals 14 residues. The CDR3 bases are TGCAGCGTGGAAGGACAGGGCTCGGCAGATACGCAGTATTTT. This translates into CSVEGQGSADTQYF.

There are a few counts of this clonotype. V usage is TRBV6-5 and J usage is TRBJ1-1; weak D call: TRBD1 (6 bases). Trimming pared 4 bases from V and 8 bases from J, leaving 17 bases between. This CDR3 is built from 14 residues. Germline CDR1 is MNHEY and CDR2 is SVGAGI. The CDR3 nucleotides are TGTGCCAGCAGTTTTGACAGGCGGCTCTCGGAAGCTTTCTTT. Translating gives CASSFDRRLSEAFF.

This clonotype was seen more than once but under ten times. The gene calls are TRBV18 and TRBJ2-3, with TRBD1 as a possible D gene (5 bases). The V end lost 4 bases, the J end lost 2 bases, and 13 bases lay between the germline ends. The CDR3 runs 15 residues. Looked up from germline, CDR1 is KGHSH and CDR2 is LQKENI. The CDR3 bases are TGTGCCAGCTCACGGACACCAGACTTCACAGATACGCAGTATTTT. The encoded protein is CASSRTPDFTDTQYF.

This chain joins TRBV20-1 and TRBJ1-5; D ambiguous. V was cut by 5 bases and J by 4 bases, with 9 bases left in between. Germline assignment: CDR1 DFQATT and CDR2 SNEGSKA (reference sequence). This CDR3 spans 12 amino acids. The CDR3, as DNA: TGCAGTGCTCTTAGGGAGAATCAGCCCCAGCATTTT. Amino acids: CSALRENQPQHF.

V gene TRBV12-3 or TRBV12-4 combines with J gene TRBJ2-1, with 8 bases matching TRBD2. The CDR3 is made up of 15 amino acids. The trim removed 4 bases at V and 2 bases at J, leaving 4 bases unmatched. The CDR3 sequence is CASSYGSGTYNEQFF. The CDR3 bases are TGTGCCAGCAGTTATGGTAGCGGGACCTACAATGAGCAGTTCTTC.

The sample holds many counts of this clonotype. The gene calls are TRBV12-3 or TRBV12-4 and TRBJ2-1; 11 positions match TRBD2. The CDR3 covers 16 residues. With 5 bases clipped from V and 7 bases from J, the junction kept 10 bases outside the gene matches. The DNA for the CDR3 is TGTGCCAGCAGTCCTATAGCGGGGGGGCTTCAGAATGAGCAGTTCTTC. It specifies CASSPIAGGLQNEQFF.

A few counts support this clonotype. The chain carries TRBV27 and TRBJ1-1; 9 bases agree with TRBD1. The CDR3 loop spans 14 amino acids. Losses at the gene ends were 6 bases for V and 5 bases for J; bases not matched to a gene: 7. Germline-derived CDR1 and CDR2 are MNHEY and SMNVEV (reference sequence). CDR3 DNA sequence: TGTGCCAGCAGGGGAACAGGGGGCGTAACTGAAGCTTTCTTT. Protein: CASRGTGGVTEAFF.

This chain links TRBV20-1 with TRBJ1-2; D might be TRBD1 (6 bases). V lost 0 bases to trimming and J lost 4 bases, with 12 bases between them. CDR3 length equals 14 residues. Germline CDR1 reads DFQATT; CDR2 reads SNEGSKA (reference sequence). This CDR3 is CSAREGRGSYGYTF. In DNA, the CDR3 is TGCAGTGCTAGAGAGGGCAGGGGCAGCTATGGCTACACCTTC.

This clonotype has more than one count but fewer than ten. V and J are TRBV29-1 and TRBJ1-1; D might be TRBD1 (5 bases). V shed 7 bases and J shed 4 bases, with 25 bases lying between them. This CDR3 is 16 amino acids long. The V gene's germline CDR1 is SQVTM and CDR2 ANQGSEA. The CDR3 DNA follows: TGCAGCGACCCCCCCTTGGGGCGCGGTCTGTCCACTGAAGCTTTCTTT. Protein: CSDPPLGRGLSTEAFF.

This clonotype was seen a handful of times. V and J are TRBV29-1 and TRBJ1-1, with D possibly TRBD1 on 6 matching bases. The CDR3 length is 12 residues. V was trimmed by 5 bases and J by 3 bases, leaving 10 bases between them. The germline V gene encodes CDR1 SQVTM and CDR2 ANQGSEA. CDR3 sequence reads: CSVFQGYTEAFF. The CDR3 nucleotides are TGCAGCGTTTTTCAGGGGTACACTGAAGCTTTCTTT. The variable domain in full, completed from reference TRBV29-1 and TRBJ1-1, reads SAVISQKPSRDICQRGTSLTIQCQVDSQVTMMFWYRQQPGQSLTLIATANQGSEATYESGFVIDKFPISRPNLTFSTLTVSNMSPEDSSIYLCSVFQGYTEAFFGQGTRLTVV.

The rearrangement links TRBV5-6 to TRBJ2-7; perhaps TRBD2 as D (7 bases). The CDR3 covers 14 residues. Trimming removed 5 bases at V and 2 bases at J, with 14 bases between. Germline assignment: CDR1 SGHDT and CDR2 YYEEEE. CDR3 in amino acids: CASRGGGQAYEQYV. The CDR3 DNA reads TGTGCCAGCAGGGGAGGGGGACAAGCCTACGAGCAGTACGTC.

This clonotype appeared a few times. The V gene is TRBV7-6, the J gene TRBJ2-1; D possibly uses TRBD1 or TRBD2 (5 bases each). Germline CDR1 reads SGHVS; CDR2 reads FNYEAQ. V shed 3 bases and J shed 4 bases, with 19 bases lying between them. This CDR3 region has 17 residues. The chain's CDR3 is CASSFRGASVPYNEQFF. The CDR3 region has the DNA TGTGCCAGCAGCTTTCGAGGGGCCTCGGTTCCTTACAATGAGCAGTTCTTC.

J is TRBJ2-1 and V is TRBV18; D ambiguous. Germline lookup yields CDR1 KGHSH and CDR2 LQKENI. Deletions cut 5 bases from V and 6 bases from J, with 20 bases between. The CDR3 sequence is 16 residues long. The chain's CDR3 is CASSENRLPTTNEQFF. CDR3 bases: TGTGCCAGCTCAGAAAACAGATTACCCACTACCAATGAGCAGTTCTTC. The whole variable domain, filled in from reference TRBV18 and TRBJ2-1, reads NAGVMQNPRHLVRRRGQEARLRCSPMKGHSHVYWYRQLPEEGLKFMVYLQKENIIDESGMPKERFSAEFPKEGPSILRIQQVVRGDSAAYFCASSENRLPTTNEQFFGPGTRLTVL.

The genes are TRBV7-9 and TRBJ2-5, with D possibly being TRBD2 (6 bases). Per germline, CDR1 SEHNR and CDR2 FQNEAQ (reference sequence). Trimming shortened V by 6 bases and J by 5 bases, and 10 bases separated the two germline ends. The CDR3 runs 12 residues. The CDR3 DNA reads TGTGCCAGCAGTAAGGAGGGGGAGACCCAGTACTTC. This gives the protein CASSKEGETQYF.

The V and J genes are TRBV30 and TRBJ2-5, with TRBD2 matching 8 bases. With 0 bases clipped from V and 3 bases from J, the junction kept 0 bases outside the gene matches. The length of the CDR3 is 13 residues. Germline V gives CDR1 GTSNPN, CDR2 SVGIG (reference sequence). The CDR3 coding sequence is TGTGCCTGGAGTGTTAGCGGGAAAGAGACCCAGTACTTC. Residues: CAWSVSGKETQYF.

The chain is built from TRBV4-3 and TRBJ1-4; D not certain. Between the trimmed V and J ends, which lost 0 bases and 2 bases, there was a span of 7 bases. Germline loops: CDR1 LGHNA, CDR2 YSLEER. This CDR3 comprises 15 residues. CDR3 region: CASSQEVRTNEKLFF. In DNA form, the CDR3 reads TGCGCCAGCAGCCAAGAAGTCCGGACTAATGAAAAACTGTTTTTT.

This clonotype was observed a few times. The V call is TRBV5-1, the J call TRBJ1-6; D may be TRBD1 (5 bases). Germline V lookup: CDR1 SGHRS, CDR2 YFSETQ. The CDR3 consists of 16 residues. V was clipped by 0 bases and J by 8 bases, with 15 bases between them. The CDR3 nucleotides read TGCGCCAGCAGCTTGGAGGCTGGGGGGAGTTATTCACCCCTCCACTTT. Protein: CASSLEAGGSYSPLHF.

The chain joins TRBV29-1 to TRBJ2-5; TRBD2 aligns across 7 bases. The CDR3 has 14 residues. With 4 bases clipped from V and 1 base from J, the junction kept 6 bases outside the gene matches. Germline CDR1 and CDR2: SQVTM and ANQGSEA. In nucleotides, the CDR3 is TGCAGCGTTGTGGGAGGGCGGATCCAAGAGACCCAGTACTTC. Amino acid sequence: CSVVGGRIQETQYF.

The chain uses TRBV15 and TRBJ2-7; D gene ambiguous. The V and J ends lost 1 base and 2 bases respectively, with 6 bases between them. The germline V gene encodes CDR1 LNHNV and CDR2 YYDKDF (reference sequence). The length of the CDR3 is 13 residues. CDR3 in amino acids: CATSRGPAYEQYV. The CDR3 DNA is TGTGCCACCAGCAGAGGACCAGCCTACGAGCAGTACGTC.

This clonotype was detected many times. This rearrangement joins TRBV7-2 to TRBJ2-2, with unresolved D. This CDR3 region has 16 residues. V was shortened by 2 bases and J by 0 bases, with 10 bases between the two germline ends. Germline CDR1 and CDR2: SGHTA and FQGNSA. As DNA, the CDR3 is TGTGCCAGCAGCTTAAGGCCGATTCCGAACACCGGGGAGCTGTTTTTT. Translating gives CASSLRPIPNTGELFF.

The chain combines TRBV28 with TRBJ2-3, with D perhaps matching TRBD2 (6 bases). In germline, CDR1 is MDHEN, CDR2 SYDVKM. The CDR3 covers 14 residues. Trimming took off 5 bases at V and 0 bases at J, with 9 bases between the two ends. The CDR3 loop is CASSMGGSTDTQYF. The DNA for the CDR3 is TGTGCCAGCAGTATGGGGGGAAGCACAGATACGCAGTATTTT.